This is a list of T cell receptor beta chains from one sample in a study of identical twins. TCRdb ran MiXCR on the 5' RACE reads and lists one entry per CDR3 protein. The sample includes nearly 200,000 distinct CDR3 sequences, around a sixth of them seen just once. The same sample was also studied in work on T cells expressing NK-cell markers.

The sample consisted of CD8+ T cells sorted from blood. Receptors originate from a woman younger than 35 in good health. The CDR3 runs from the conserved cysteine through the conserved F or W.

v_gene	j_gene	CDR3aa
TRBV12-3/TRBV12-4	TRBJ1-1	CASSLARGTEAFF
TRBV9	TRBJ2-7	CASSVGYGEQYF
TRBV4-2	TRBJ2-7	CASSQAGNEQYF
TRBV12-3/TRBV12-4	TRBJ2-7	CASSLGGAPYEQYF
TRBV18	TRBJ2-3	CASSPGQADTDTQYF
TRBV2	TRBJ2-3	CASQADTQYF
TRBV5-1	TRBJ2-5	CASSLFDETQYF
TRBV28	TRBJ2-3	CASSFDTQYF
TRBV12-3/TRBV12-4	TRBJ2-7	CASSLAPWFEQYF
TRBV9	TRBJ1-2	CASSVEGTGTTNYGYTF
TRBV7-6	TRBJ2-3	CASSLEATDTQYF
TRBV5-1	TRBJ2-4	CASRTSENIQYF
TRBV12-5	TRBJ2-1	CASGLLGNEQFF
TRBV20-1	TRBJ2-1	CSALAGVSDEQFF
TRBV12-3/TRBV12-4	TRBJ2-1	CASSYMSPEQFF
TRBV21-1	TRBJ1-1	CASRGKGHTEAFF
TRBV5-1	TRBJ1-3	CASSLEGGAIYF
TRBV7-9	TRBJ2-3	CASSFILAGGTDTQYF
TRBV28	TRBJ2-1	CASSFPGSSNEQFF
TRBV20-1	TRBJ2-5	CSAPRDREETQYF
TRBV7-9	TRBJ1-1	CASSLANGENEAFF
TRBV20-1	TRBJ2-7	CSAIPSGSVYEQYF
TRBV18	TRBJ2-5	CASSPRTAQETQYF
TRBV9	TRBJ2-1	CASNGGDNEQFF
TRBV28	TRBJ1-1	CASSETGGANTEAFF
TRBV7-9	TRBJ2-7	CASSLPDGYEQYF
TRBV5-1	TRBJ2-2	CATEGENTGELFF
TRBV7-6	TRBJ2-7	CASSHISDEQYF
TRBV20-1	TRBJ1-1	CSARLDPEAFF
TRBV5-1	TRBJ2-7	CASSFHRDSGSYEQYF
TRBV7-9	TRBJ2-1	CAYQIAGDEQFF
TRBV4-1	TRBJ2-6	CASRESGANVLTF
TRBV12-3/TRBV12-4	TRBJ1-5	CASNDRGSQPQHF
TRBV12-3/TRBV12-4	TRBJ2-3	CASSPTGTAERATQYF
TRBV2	TRBJ2-1	CANSGEVWSYNEQFF
TRBV20-1	TRBJ2-7	CSARGFRPGTSYEQYF
TRBV20-1	TRBJ2-7	CSARTTGGYEQYF
TRBV19	TRBJ1-2	CASSISPEGGIWSGYTF
TRBV3-1	TRBJ2-3	CASRGLGGRTTDTQYF
TRBV9	TRBJ1-1	CASSVGPNTEAFF
TRBV2	TRBJ2-2	CASTHGRGLDTGELFF
TRBV12-3/TRBV12-4	TRBJ2-7	CASSLENSPYEQYF
TRBV12-3/TRBV12-4	TRBJ2-5	CASSFAGRAGPQETQYF
TRBV11-2	TRBJ2-7	CASSSWDDSYEQYF
TRBV5-1	TRBJ1-2	CASSLEQGRHYGYTF
TRBV7-9	TRBJ1-1	CASSLAQGKGTEAFF
TRBV7-9	TRBJ1-1	CASSAPTQGATEAFF
TRBV30	TRBJ2-7	CAWSDVTSGPYEQYF
TRBV29-1	TRBJ1-2	CSVERGYGYTF
TRBV9	TRBJ2-7	CASSAKTGTGTGEQYF
TRBV7-9	TRBJ2-1	CASSPGDRSGNEQFF
TRBV10-2	TRBJ2-3	CASSESSDTQYF